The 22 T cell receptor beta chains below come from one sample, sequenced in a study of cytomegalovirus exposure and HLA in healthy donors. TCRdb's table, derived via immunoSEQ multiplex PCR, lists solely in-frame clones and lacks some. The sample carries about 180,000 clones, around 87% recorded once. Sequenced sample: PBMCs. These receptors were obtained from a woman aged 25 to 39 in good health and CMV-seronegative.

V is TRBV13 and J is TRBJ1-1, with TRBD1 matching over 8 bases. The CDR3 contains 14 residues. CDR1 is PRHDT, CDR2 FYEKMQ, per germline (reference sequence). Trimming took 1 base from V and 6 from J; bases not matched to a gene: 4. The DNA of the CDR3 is TGTGCCAGCAGCTTAGTGGGACAGGTCCCTGAAGCTTTCTTT. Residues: CASSLVGQVPEAFF. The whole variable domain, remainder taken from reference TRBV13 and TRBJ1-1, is AAGVIQSPRHLIKEKRETATLKCYPIPRHDTVYWYQQGPGQDPQFLISFYEKMQSDKGSIPDRFSAQQFSDYHSELNMSSLELGDSALYFCASSLVGQVPEAFFGQGTRLTVV.

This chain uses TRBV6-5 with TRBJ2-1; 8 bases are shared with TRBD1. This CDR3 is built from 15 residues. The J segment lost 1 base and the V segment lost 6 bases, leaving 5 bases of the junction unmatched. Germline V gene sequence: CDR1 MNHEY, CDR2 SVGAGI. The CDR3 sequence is CASSQDRVSYNEQFF. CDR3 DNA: TGTGCCAGCAGCCAGGACAGGGTGTCCTACAATGAGCAGTTCTTC.

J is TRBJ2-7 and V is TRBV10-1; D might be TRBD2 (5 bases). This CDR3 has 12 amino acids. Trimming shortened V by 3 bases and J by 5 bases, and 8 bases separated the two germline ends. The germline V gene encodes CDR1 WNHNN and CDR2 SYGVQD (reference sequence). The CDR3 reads CASSDTRDEQYF. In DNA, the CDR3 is TGCGCCAGCAGTGATACTAGAGACGAGCAGTACTTC.

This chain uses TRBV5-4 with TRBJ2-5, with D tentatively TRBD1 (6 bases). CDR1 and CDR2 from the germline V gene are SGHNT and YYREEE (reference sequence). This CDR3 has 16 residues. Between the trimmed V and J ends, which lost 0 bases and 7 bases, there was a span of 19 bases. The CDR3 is CASSLDSGLGGRTQYF. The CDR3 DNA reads TGTGCCAGCAGCTTGGATTCAGGGCTAGGGGGAAGGACCCAGTACTTC.

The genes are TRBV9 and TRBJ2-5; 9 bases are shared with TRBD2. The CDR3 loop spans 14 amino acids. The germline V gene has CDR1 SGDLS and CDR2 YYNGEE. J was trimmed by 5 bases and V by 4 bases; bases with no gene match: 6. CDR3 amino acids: CASSNGGGAETQYF. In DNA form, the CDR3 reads TGTGCCAGCAGCAATGGCGGGGGGGCGGAGACCCAGTACTTC.

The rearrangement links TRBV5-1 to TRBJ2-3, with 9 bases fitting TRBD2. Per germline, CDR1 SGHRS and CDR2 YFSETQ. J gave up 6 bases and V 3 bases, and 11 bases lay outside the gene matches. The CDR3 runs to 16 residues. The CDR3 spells CASSSGRVAGVDTQYF. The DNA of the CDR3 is TGCGCCAGCAGCTCCGGTAGGGTAGCGGGAGTTGATACGCAGTATTTT.

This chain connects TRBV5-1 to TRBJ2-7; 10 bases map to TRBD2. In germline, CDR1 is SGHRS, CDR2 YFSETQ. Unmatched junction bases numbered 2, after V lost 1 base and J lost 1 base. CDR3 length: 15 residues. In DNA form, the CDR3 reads TGCGCCAGCAGCTTGACTAGCGGGGCTTCCTACGAGCAGTACTTC. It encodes CASSLTSGASYEQYF.

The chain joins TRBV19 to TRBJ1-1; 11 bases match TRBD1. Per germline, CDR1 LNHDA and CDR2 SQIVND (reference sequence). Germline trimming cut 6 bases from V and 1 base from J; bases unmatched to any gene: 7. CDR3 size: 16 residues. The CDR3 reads CASRPDRGRGNTEAFF. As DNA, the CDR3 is TGTGCCAGTAGACCGGACAGGGGGCGCGGGAACACTGAAGCTTTCTTT.

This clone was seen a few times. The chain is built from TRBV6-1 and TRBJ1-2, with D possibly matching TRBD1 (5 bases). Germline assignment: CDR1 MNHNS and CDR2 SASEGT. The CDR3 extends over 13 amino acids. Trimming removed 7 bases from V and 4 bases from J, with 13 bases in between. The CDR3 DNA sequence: TGTGCCAGCAACCCGGGACTCGGCTATGGCTACACCTTC. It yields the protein CASNPGLGYGYTF.

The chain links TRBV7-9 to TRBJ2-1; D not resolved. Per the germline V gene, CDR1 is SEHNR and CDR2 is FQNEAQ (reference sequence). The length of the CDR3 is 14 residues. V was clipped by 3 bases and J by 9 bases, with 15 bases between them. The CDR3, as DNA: TGTGCCAGCAGCTTTGAGGCCCTTGTGCGTGAGCAGTTCTTC. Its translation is CASSFEALVREQFF.

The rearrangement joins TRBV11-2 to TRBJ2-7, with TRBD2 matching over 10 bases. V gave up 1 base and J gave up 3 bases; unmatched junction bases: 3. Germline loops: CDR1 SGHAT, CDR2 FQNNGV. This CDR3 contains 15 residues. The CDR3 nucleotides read TGTGCCAGCAGCTTAGGCCCTAGCGGGGGCTACGAGCAGTACTTC. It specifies CASSLGPSGGYEQYF.

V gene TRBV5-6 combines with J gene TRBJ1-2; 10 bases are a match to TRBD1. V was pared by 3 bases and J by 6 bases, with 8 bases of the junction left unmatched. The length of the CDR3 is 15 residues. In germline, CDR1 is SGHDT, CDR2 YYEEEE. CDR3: CASSSGDRGRNGYTF. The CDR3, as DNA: TGTGCCAGCAGCTCAGGGGACAGGGGTAGGAATGGCTACACCTTC.

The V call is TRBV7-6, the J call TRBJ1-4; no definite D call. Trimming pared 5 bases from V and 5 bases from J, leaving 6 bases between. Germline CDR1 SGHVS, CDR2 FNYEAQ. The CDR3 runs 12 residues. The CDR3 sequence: CASSHFNEKLFF. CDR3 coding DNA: TGTGCCAGCAGCCATTTCAATGAAAAACTGTTTTTT.

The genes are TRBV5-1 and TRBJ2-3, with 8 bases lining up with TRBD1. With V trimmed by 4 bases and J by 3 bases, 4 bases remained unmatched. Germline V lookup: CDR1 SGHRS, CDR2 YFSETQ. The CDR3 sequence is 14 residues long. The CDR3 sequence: CASSQGQETDTQYF. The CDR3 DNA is TGCGCCAGCAGCCAGGGACAGGAAACAGATACGCAGTATTTT.

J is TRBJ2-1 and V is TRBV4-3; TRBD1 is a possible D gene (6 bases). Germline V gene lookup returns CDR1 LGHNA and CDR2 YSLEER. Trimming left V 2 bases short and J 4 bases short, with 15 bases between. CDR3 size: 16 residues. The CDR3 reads CASSQNRVNSYNEQFF. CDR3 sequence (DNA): TGCGCCAGCAGCCAAAACAGGGTAAATTCATACAATGAGCAGTTCTTC.

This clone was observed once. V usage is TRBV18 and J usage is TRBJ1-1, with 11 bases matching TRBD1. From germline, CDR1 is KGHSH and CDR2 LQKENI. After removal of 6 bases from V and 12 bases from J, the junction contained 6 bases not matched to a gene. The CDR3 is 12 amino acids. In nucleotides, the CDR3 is TGTGCCAGCTCCCCGGACAGGGGGCTGTCTTTCTTT. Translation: CASSPDRGLSFF.

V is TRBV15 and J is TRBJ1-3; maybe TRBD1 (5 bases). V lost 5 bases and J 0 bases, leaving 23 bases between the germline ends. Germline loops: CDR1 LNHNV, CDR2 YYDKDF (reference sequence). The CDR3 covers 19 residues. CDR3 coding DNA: TGTGCCACCAGCCGTTACAGGTCCTCGGCCACCTCCTCTGGAAACACCATATATTTT. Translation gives CATSRYRSSATSSGNTIYF.

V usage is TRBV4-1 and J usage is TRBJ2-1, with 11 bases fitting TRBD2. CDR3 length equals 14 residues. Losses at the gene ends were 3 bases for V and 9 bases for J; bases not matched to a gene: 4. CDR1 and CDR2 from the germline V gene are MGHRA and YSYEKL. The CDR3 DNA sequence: TGCGCCAGCAGCCAGCTAGCGGGGGGTGGTGAGCAGTTCTTC. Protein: CASSQLAGGGEQFF.

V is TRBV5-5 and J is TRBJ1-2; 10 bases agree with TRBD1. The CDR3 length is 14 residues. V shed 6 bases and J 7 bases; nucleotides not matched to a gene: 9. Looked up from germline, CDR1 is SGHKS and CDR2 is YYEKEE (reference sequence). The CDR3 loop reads CASTSGTGASGYTF. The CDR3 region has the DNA TGTGCCAGCACCTCCGGGACAGGGGCCTCTGGCTACACCTTC.

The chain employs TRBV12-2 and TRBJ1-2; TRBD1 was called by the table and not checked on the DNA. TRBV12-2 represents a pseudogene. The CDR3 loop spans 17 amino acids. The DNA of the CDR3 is TGTGCAAGTCGCTCTGCGAGCCCGTTCGACAGGGGGGGAGGCTACACCTTC. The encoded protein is CASRSASPFDRGGGYTF.

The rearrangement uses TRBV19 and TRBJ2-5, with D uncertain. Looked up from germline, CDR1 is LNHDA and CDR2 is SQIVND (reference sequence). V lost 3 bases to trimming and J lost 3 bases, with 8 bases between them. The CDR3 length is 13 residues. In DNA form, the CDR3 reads TGTGCCAGTAGTATTGGAGTAAAAGAGACCCAGTACTTC. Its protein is CASSIGVKETQYF.

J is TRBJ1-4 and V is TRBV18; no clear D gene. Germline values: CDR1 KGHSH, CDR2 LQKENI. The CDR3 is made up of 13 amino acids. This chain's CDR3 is CAGMGSVNEKLFF. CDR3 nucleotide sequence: TGTGCTGGTATGGGCAGTGTGAATGAAAAACTGTTTTTT.